Below, 13 T cell receptor beta chains from the same sample are listed, as sequenced in a study of T cell repertoires in cytomegalovirus infection. TCRdb called the reads again in MiXCR, with one record for every CDR3 protein. The table lists 80,000 or so distinct CDR3 sequences, 20% to 30% of them singletons, with roughly 45% in the top ten. Antigens for these TCRs are unknown. Here the sequenced sample was CD8+ T cells from cultured PBMCs, taken from culture after CMV antigen stimulation. These receptors were taken from a human donor in good health (CMV status not recorded). Some clones in this sample may be carry-over from other donors' samples.

The CDR3 spells CASADRDPHGYTF. CDR3 in DNA: TGTGCCAGCGCGGACAGGGACCCCCATGGCTACACCTTC. The chain employs TRBV19 and TRBJ1-2; 8 bases fit TRBD1. The CDR3 has 13 amino acids. The germline CDR1 and CDR2 sequences are LNHDA and SQIVND (reference sequence). With V trimmed by 9 bases and J by 6 bases, 9 bases remained unmatched.

This clonotype was detected many times. The chain couples TRBV7-9 to TRBJ1-5; D not certain. The CDR3 runs 17 residues. Trimming pared 5 bases from V and 5 bases from J, leaving 22 bases between. The germline V gene encodes CDR1 SEHNR and CDR2 FQNEAQ (reference sequence). CDR3 DNA sequence: TGTGCCAGCAGCAATGCCCGCGCCAGGTTCCTTGATCAGCCCCAGCATTTT. It translates to CASSNARARFLDQPQHF. The full variable domain, with the rest looked up from reference TRBV7-9 and TRBJ1-5, is DTGVSQNPRHKITKRGQNVTFRCDPISEHNRLYWYRQTLGQGPEFLTYFQNEAQLEKSRLLSDRFSAERPKGSFSTLEIQRTEQGDSAMYLCASSNARARFLDQPQHFGDGTRLSIL.

This clonotype was recorded at least ten times. V and J are TRBV4-3 and TRBJ2-7; 8 nucleotides align to TRBD1. Germline V gene sequence: CDR1 LGHNA, CDR2 YSLEER. V trimming: 0 bases; J trimming: 3 bases; junction bases outside the gene matches: 4. The CDR3 has 15 amino acids. The CDR3 nucleotides are TGCGCCAGCAGCCAAGATCTGGACAGGGTCTACGAGCAGTACTTC. The encoded protein is CASSQDLDRVYEQYF.

This clonotype was seen ten or more times. The chain combines TRBV7-8 with TRBJ1-2; a weak D match, TRBD1 (5 bases). This CDR3 contains 15 residues. The germline V and J ends were trimmed by 1 base and 4 bases, with 13 bases remaining between them. CDR1 is SGHVS, CDR2 FQNEAQ, per germline. The CDR3 sequence: CASSLEATGLYGYTF. The CDR3 bases are TGTGCCAGCAGCTTAGAAGCGACGGGACTCTATGGCTACACCTTC.

This clonotype occurred many times. This sequence joins TRBV7-2 and TRBJ2-3, with D perhaps matching TRBD2 (7 bases). The V and J ends lost 5 bases and 5 bases respectively, with 17 bases between them. The V gene's germline CDR1 is SGHTA and CDR2 FQGNSA. The length of the CDR3 is 15 residues. CDR3 DNA: TGTGCCAGCAGCCGTAGTCGGGGGGCGGGAGATACGCAGTATTTT. Amino acid sequence: CASSRSRGAGDTQYF.

This clonotype was detected many times. CDR3 sequence reads: CASSLAPRGGSQETQYF. DNA for the CDR3: TGTGCCAGCAGCTTAGCCCCCCGGGGGGGATCTCAAGAGACCCAGTACTTC. This chain uses TRBV7-2 with TRBJ2-5; 8 positions match TRBD2. CDR1 is SGHTA, CDR2 FQGNSA, per germline. J lost 2 bases, V lost 0 bases, and 8 bases had no gene match. The CDR3 extends over 17 amino acids. The full variable domain, rest sourced from reference TRBV7-2 and TRBJ2-5, is GAGVSQSPSNKVTEKGKDVELRCDPISGHTALYWYRQSLGQGLEFLIYFQGNSAPDKSGLPSDRFSAERTGGSVSTLTIQRTQQEDSAVYLCASSLAPRGGSQETQYFGPGTRLLVL.

The J gene is TRBJ2-5, the V gene TRBV5-1; tentative D call: TRBD2 (7 bases). This CDR3 has 15 residues. Trimming removed 0 bases from V and 5 bases from J, with 14 bases in between. Germline CDR1 reads SGHRS; CDR2 reads YFSETQ. The CDR3 nucleotides read TGCGCCAGCAGCTTGGCCGCGGGGGCAGTCGAGACCCAGTACTTC. This codes for CASSLAAGAVETQYF.

This chain joins TRBV4-3 and TRBJ1-2, with D possibly being TRBD1 (6 bases). Germline CDR1 reads LGHNA; CDR2 reads YSLEER. V lost 0 bases, J lost 7 bases, and 15 bases lay in between. The CDR3 spans 15 residues. The CDR3 here is CASSQEQGRGRGYTF. The CDR3 bases are TGCGCCAGCAGCCAAGAACAGGGAAGAGGACGTGGCTACACCTTC.

This clonotype was counted at least ten times. V and J are TRBV7-6 and TRBJ2-5, with a tentative D call TRBD2 (7 bases). Between the trimmed V and J ends, which lost 5 bases and 1 base, there was a span of 26 bases. In germline, CDR1 is SGHVS, CDR2 FNYEAQ. CDR3 length: 19 residues. This CDR3 reads CASSIGTRWEGGAQETQYF. The CDR3 DNA reads TGTGCCAGCAGCATTGGAACGAGATGGGAGGGGGGGGCCCAAGAGACCCAGTACTTC.

This clonotype was detected only a few times. This chain links TRBV28 with TRBJ2-5; possible D gene TRBD2, 5 bases. This CDR3 is 15 amino acids long. Trimming removed 2 bases at V and 1 base at J, with 11 bases between. Germline CDR1 is MDHEN and CDR2 is SYDVKM. The CDR3 protein is CASSLAGNIQETQYF. For the CDR3, the DNA is TGTGCCAGCAGTTTAGCCGGGAACATCCAAGAGACCCAGTACTTC.

This clonotype has a handful of counts. This chain connects TRBV11-2 to TRBJ2-7, with D tentatively TRBD1 (5 bases). Per germline, CDR1 SGHAT and CDR2 FQNNGV. Trimming stripped 2 bases from V and 0 bases from J, with 11 bases between. This CDR3 contains 15 residues. CDR3 residues: CASSLSRVSSYEQYF. The CDR3 coding sequence is TGTGCCAGCAGCTTATCCAGGGTGAGCTCCTACGAGCAGTACTTC.

This clonotype was observed many times. The chain is built from TRBV7-9 and TRBJ1-1; 8 nucleotides agree with TRBD1. V shed 2 bases, J shed 6 bases, and the junction held 20 bases outside the gene matches. The CDR3 is 19 amino acids. In germline, CDR1 is SEHNR, CDR2 FQNEAQ (reference sequence). The CDR3 sequence is CASSLLGGTGQGPGAEAFF. CDR3 coding DNA: TGTGCCAGCAGCTTACTGGGGGGGACCGGACAGGGACCGGGCGCTGAAGCTTTCTTT.

This clonotype was observed at least ten times. V gene TRBV6-1 combines with J gene TRBJ2-7; a weak D match, TRBD2 (5 bases). V lost 5 bases to trimming and J lost 3 bases, with 14 bases between them. This CDR3 is built from 14 residues. Germline V CDR1 and CDR2: MNHNS, SASEGT. Written as DNA, the CDR3 is TGTGCCAGCAGTCCTCGGGATCACCACTACGAGCAGTACTTC. Protein: CASSPRDHHYEQYF.